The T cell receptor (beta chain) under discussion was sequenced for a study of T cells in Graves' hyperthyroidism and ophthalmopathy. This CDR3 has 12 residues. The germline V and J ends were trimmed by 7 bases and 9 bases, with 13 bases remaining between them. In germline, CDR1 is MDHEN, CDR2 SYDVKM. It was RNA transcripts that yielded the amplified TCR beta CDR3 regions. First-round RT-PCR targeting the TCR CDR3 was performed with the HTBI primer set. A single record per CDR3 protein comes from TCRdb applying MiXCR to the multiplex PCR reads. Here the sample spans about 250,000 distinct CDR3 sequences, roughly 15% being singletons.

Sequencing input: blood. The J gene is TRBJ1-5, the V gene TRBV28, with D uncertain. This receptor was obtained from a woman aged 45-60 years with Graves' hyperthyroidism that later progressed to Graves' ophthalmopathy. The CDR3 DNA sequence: TGTGCCAGCACCGCCCCACCCAGGCCCCAGCATTTT. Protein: CASTAPPRPQHF.